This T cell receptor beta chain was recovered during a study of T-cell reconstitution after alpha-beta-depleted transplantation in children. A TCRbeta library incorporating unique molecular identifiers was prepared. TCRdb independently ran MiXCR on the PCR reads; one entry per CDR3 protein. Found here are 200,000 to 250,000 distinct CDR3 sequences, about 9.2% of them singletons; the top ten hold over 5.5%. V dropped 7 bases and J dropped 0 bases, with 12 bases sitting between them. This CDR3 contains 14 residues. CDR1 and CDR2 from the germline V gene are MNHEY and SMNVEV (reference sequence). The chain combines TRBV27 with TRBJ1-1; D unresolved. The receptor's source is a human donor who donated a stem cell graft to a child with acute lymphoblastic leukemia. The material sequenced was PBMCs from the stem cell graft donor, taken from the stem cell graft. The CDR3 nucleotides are TGTGCCAGCATCCCGGCTGGCATGAACACTGAAGCTTTCTTT. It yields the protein CASIPAGMNTEAFF.